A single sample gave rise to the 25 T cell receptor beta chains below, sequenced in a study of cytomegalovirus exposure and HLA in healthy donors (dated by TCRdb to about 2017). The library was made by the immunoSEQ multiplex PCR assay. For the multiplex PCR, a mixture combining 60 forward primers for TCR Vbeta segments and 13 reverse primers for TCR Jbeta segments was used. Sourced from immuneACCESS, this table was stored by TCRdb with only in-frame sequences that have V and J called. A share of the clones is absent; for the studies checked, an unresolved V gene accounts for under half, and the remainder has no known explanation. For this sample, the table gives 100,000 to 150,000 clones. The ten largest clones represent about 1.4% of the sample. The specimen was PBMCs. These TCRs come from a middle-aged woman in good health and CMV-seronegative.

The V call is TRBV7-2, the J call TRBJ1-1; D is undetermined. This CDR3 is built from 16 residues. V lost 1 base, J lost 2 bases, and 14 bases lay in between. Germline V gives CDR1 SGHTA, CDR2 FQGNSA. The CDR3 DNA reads TGTGCCAGCAGCTTAGTGGGCTCCGGTCCAAACACTGAAGCTTTCTTT. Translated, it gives CASSLVGSGPNTEAFF.

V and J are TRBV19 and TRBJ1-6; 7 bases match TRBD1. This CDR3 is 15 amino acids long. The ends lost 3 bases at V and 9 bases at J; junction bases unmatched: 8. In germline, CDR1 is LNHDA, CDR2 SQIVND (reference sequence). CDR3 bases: TGTGCCAGTAGTATCCCGACAGGGAGCCGTTCACCCCTCCACTTT. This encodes CASSIPTGSRSPLHF.

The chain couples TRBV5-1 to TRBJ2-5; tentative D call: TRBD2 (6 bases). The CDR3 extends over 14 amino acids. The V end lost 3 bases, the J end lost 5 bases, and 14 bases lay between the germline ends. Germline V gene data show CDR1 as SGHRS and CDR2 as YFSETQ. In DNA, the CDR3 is TGCGCCAGCAGCTCGGGACTGTTGGGGGAGACCCAGTACTTC. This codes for CASSSGLLGETQYF. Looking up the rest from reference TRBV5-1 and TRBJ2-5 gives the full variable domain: KAGVTQTPRYLIKTRGQQVTLSCSPISGHRSVSWYQQTPGQGLQFLFEYFSETQRNKGNFPGRFSGRQFSNSRSEMNVSTLELGDSALYLCASSSGLLGETQYFGPGTRLLVL.

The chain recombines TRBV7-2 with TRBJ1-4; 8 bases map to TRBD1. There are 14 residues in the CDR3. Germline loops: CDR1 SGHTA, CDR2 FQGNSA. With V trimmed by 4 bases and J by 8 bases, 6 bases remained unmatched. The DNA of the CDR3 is TGTGCCAGCAGCTCGGACAGGGTCGCCGAAAAACTGTTTTTT. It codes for CASSSDRVAEKLFF. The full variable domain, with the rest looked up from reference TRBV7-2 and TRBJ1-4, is GAGVSQSPSNKVTEKGKDVELRCDPISGHTALYWYRQSLGQGLEFLIYFQGNSAPDKSGLPSDRFSAERTGGSVSTLTIQRTQQEDSAVYLCASSSDRVAEKLFFGSGTQLSVL.

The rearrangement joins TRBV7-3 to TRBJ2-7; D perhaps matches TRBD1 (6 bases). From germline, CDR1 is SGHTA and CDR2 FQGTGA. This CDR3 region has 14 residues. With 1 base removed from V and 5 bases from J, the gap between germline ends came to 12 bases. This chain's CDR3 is CASSLSRGENEQYV. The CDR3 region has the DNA TGTGCCAGCAGCTTAAGCAGGGGAGAAAACGAGCAGTACGTC.

CDR3 nucleotides: TGTGCCAGTAGTATTGGGAGGTCAGCTTTCTTT. It translates to CASSIGRSAFF. This chain connects TRBV19 to TRBJ1-1; D is unresolved. Trimming took 3 bases from V and 10 from J, leaving 9 bases between them. The CDR3 spans 11 residues. Germline lookup yields CDR1 LNHDA and CDR2 SQIVND (reference sequence).

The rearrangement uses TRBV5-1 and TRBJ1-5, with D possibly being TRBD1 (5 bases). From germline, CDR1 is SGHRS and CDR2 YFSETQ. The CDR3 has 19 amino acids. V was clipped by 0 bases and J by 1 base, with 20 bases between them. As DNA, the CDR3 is TGCGCCAGCAGCTTGGGGGGGGGTTGGGACGGAAGAAGCAATCAGCCCCAGCATTTT. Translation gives CASSLGGGWDGRSNQPQHF.

The DNA of the CDR3 is TGCGCCAGCAGCTTGGTAAGGGGCTGGGATGAGCAGTTCTTC. Amino acids: CASSLVRGWDEQFF. The chain uses TRBV5-1 and TRBJ2-1, with D possibly being TRBD1 (5 bases). The CDR3 covers 14 residues. Germline loops: CDR1 SGHRS, CDR2 YFSETQ. Trimming removed 0 bases at V and 8 bases at J, with 12 bases between.

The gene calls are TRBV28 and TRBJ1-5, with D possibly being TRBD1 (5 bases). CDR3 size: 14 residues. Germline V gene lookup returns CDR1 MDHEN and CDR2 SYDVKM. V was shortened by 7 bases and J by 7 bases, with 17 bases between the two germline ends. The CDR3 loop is CASTPGGYLQPQHF. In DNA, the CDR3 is TGTGCCAGCACCCCCGGGGGGTACCTCCAGCCCCAGCATTTT.

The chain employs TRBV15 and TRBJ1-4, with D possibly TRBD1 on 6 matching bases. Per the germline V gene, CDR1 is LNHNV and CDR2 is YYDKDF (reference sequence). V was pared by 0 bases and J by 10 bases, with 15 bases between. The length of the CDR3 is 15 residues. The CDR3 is CATSRDERGKIKLFF. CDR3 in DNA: TGTGCCACCAGCAGAGACGAAAGGGGGAAGATAAAACTGTTTTTT. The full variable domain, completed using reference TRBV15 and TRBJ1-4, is DAMVIQNPRYQVTQFGKPVTLSCSQTLNHNVMYWYQQKSSQAPKLLFHYYDKDFNNEADTPDNFQSRRPNTSFCFLDIRSPGLGDTAMYLCATSRDERGKIKLFFGSGTQLSVL.

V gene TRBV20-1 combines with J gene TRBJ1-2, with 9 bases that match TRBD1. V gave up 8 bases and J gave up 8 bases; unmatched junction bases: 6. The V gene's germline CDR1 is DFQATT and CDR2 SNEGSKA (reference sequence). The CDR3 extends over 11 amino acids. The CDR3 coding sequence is TGCAGTTACAGGGGGCGAGGAGGCTACACCTTC. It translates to CSYRGRGGYTF.

CDR3 sequence reads: CASSQSGGADEQFF. The CDR3 nucleotides are TGTGCCAGCAGCCAGAGCGGGGGGGCAGATGAGCAGTTCTTC. The chain couples TRBV7-9 to TRBJ2-1; 10 bases map to TRBD2. V trimming: 5 bases; J trimming: 8 bases; junction bases outside the gene matches: 6. The germline CDR1 and CDR2 sequences are SEHNR and FQNEAQ (reference sequence). The CDR3 extends over 14 amino acids.

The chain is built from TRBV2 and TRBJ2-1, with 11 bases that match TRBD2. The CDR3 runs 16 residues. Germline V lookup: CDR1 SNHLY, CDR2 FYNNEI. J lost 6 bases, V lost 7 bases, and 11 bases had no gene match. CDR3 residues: CASTVAGGPLLNEQFF. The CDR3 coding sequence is TGTGCCAGCACTGTAGCGGGGGGGCCATTACTCAATGAGCAGTTCTTC.

The CDR3 protein is CASSYSITADTQYF. The CDR3 DNA sequence: TGTGCCAGCAGTTACTCGATAACGGCAGATACGCAGTATTTT. V usage is TRBV6-5 and J usage is TRBJ2-3; D gene unclear. The germline V and J ends were trimmed by 0 bases and 4 bases, with 8 bases remaining between them. Germline CDR1 and CDR2: MNHEY and SVGAGI. The CDR3 is 14 amino acids.

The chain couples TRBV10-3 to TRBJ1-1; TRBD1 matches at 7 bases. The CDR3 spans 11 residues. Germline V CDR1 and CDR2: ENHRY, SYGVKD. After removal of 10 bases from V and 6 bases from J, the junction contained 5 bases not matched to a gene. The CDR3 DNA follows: TGTGCCACCCAGGGGGGCGCTGAAGCTTTCTTT. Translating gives CATQGGAEAFF.

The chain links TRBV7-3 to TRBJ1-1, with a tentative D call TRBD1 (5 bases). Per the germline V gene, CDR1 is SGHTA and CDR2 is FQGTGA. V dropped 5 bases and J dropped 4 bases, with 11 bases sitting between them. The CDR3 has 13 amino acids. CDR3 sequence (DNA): TGTGCCAGCAGCCTTAACGGGGGCACTGAAGCTTTCTTT. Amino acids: CASSLNGGTEAFF.

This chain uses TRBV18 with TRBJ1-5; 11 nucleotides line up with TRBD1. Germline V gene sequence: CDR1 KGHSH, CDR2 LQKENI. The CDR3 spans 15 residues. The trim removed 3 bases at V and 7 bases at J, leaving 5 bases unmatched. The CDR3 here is CASSPGTGGRQPQHF. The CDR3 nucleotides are TGTGCCAGCTCACCCGGGACAGGGGGAAGACAGCCCCAGCATTTT.

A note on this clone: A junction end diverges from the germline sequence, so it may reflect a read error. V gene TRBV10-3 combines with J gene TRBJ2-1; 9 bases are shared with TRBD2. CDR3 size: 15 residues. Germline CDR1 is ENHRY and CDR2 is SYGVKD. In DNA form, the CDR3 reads TGTGCCATCGGTGAGGTAGCGGGGGTATACAATGAGCAGTTCTTC. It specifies CAIGEVAGVYNEQFF.

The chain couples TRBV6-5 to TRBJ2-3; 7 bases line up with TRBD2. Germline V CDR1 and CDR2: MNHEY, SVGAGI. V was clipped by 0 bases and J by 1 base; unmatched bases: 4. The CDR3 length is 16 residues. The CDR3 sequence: CASSYSRLAGTDTQYF. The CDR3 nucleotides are TGTGCCAGCAGTTACTCTCGCCTAGCGGGCACAGATACGCAGTATTTT.

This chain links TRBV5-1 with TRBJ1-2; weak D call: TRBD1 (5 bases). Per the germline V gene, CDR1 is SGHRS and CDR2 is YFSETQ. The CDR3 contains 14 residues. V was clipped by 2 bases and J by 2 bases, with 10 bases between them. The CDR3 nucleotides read TGCGCCAGCAGCTTTGGGTCAGGGAACTATGGCTACACCTTC. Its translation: CASSFGSGNYGYTF.

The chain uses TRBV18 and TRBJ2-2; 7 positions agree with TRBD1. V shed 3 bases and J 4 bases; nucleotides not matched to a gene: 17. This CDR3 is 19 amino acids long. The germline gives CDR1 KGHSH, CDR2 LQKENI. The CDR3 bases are TGTGCCAGCTCACCCTCAATGTTGACAGGGAATTTGGTCACCGGGGAGCTGTTTTTT. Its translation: CASSPSMLTGNLVTGELFF.

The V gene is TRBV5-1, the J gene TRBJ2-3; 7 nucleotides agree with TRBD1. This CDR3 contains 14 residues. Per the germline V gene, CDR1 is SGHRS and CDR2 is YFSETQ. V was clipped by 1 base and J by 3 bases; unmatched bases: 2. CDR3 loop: CASSLYRGTDTQYF. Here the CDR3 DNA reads TGCGCCAGCAGCTTGTACAGGGGAACAGATACGCAGTATTTT.

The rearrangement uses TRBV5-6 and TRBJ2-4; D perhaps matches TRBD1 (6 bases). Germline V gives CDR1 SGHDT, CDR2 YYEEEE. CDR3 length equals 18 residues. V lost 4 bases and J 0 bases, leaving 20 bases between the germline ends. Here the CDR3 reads CASSVQGRGFIAKNIQYF. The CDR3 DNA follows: TGTGCCAGCAGCGTACAGGGAAGGGGATTTATAGCCAAAAACATTCAGTACTTC.

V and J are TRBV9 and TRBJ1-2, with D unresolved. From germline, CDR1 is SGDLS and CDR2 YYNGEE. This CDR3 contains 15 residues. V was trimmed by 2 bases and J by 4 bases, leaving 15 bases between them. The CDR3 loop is CASSVEVGPSYGYTF. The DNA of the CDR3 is TGTGCCAGCAGCGTCGAGGTAGGCCCCAGCTATGGCTACACCTTC.

This chain's CDR3 is CATRQGLYGYTF. The CDR3 nucleotides read TGTGCCACTCGACAGGGTCTCTATGGCTACACCTTC. The J gene is TRBJ1-2, the V gene TRBV19; the match to TRBD1 covers 7 bases. J was trimmed by 4 bases and V by 10 bases; bases with no gene match: 6. CDR1 and CDR2 from the germline V gene are LNHDA and SQIVND (reference sequence). The CDR3 sequence is 12 residues long.